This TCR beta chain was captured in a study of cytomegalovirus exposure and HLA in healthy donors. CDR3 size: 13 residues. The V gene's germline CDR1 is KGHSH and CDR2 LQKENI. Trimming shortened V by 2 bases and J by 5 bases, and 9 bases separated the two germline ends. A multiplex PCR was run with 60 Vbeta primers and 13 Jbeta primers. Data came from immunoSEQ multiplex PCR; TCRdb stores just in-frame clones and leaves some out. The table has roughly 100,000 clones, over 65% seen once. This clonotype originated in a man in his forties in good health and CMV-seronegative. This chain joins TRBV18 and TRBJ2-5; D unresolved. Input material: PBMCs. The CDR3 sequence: CASSPSGTETQYF. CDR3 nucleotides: TGTGCCAGCTCACCATCAGGCACGGAGACCCAGTACTTC.